The 20 T cell receptor beta chains reported below all come from one sample, sequenced in a study of tumor and adjacent non-tumor tissue in lung cancer. No cell sorting was done before RNA was extracted from the tissue. More than 3 cm separated this lung sample from the edge of the tumor. A modified ARM-PCR protocol with three rounds of nested PCR amplified TCRbeta. TCRdb ran MiXCR on the multiplex PCR reads and lists one entry per CDR3 protein. The profile shows approximately 100,000 distinct CDR3 sequences, under 65% of them singletons. What was sequenced was distant non-tumor lung tissue. Every receptor here comes from a man between 60 and 75 years old with non-small cell lung cancer.

Worth noting for this clonotype: An end of the junction differs from the germline gene, which may be a read error. The chain links TRBV6-5 to TRBJ2-3; the D is unclear. There are 14 residues in the CDR3. Germline CDR1 is MNHEY and CDR2 is SVGAGI. The CDR3 DNA sequence: TGTGCCAGCAGTTACTCGAACTCTACAGATACGCAATATTTT. Translation: CASSYSNSTDTQYF.

The chain carries TRBV9 and TRBJ2-1; 7 bases align to TRBD2. The trim removed 7 bases at V and 6 bases at J, leaving 10 bases unmatched. The CDR3 is 14 residues long. CDR1 SGDLS and CDR2 YYNGEE come from the germline V gene. CDR3 sequence (DNA): TGTGCCAGCGGAGCCACCGGGACTACCAATGAGCAGTTCTTC. It encodes CASGATGTTNEQFF.

With respect to this clonotype: A much larger clone lies a single base off, so this may be a read error. The rearrangement joins TRBV20-1 to TRBJ2-7; 7 nucleotides match TRBD1. The junction had 13 bases not matched to a gene; V was cut back by 5 bases and J by 0 bases. CDR3 size: 16 residues. In germline, CDR1 is DFQATT, CDR2 SNEGSKA (reference sequence). This chain's CDR3 is CSAAPPGQISSYEQYF. The DNA of the CDR3 is TGCAGTGCTGCCCCCCCGGGACAGATAAGCTCCTACGAGCAGTACTTC.

About this clonotype: The conserved closing phenylalanine or tryptophan is absent in this CDR3, likely reflecting a read error. The chain links TRBV29-1 to TRBJ2-7, with D perhaps TRBD1 (6 bases). Germline V gene sequence: CDR1 SQVTM, CDR2 ANQGSEA. The CDR3 consists of 13 residues. Trimming removed 6 bases at V and 5 bases at J, with 17 bases between. In DNA form, the CDR3 reads TGCAGCGTCCCACAGGGTCCGGGGAACGAGCAGTACTTA. Translated: CSVPQGPGNEQYL.

This clonotype was counted between two and nine times. One junction end disagrees with the germline gene, perhaps due to a read error. The CDR3 DNA reads as TGCAGTGCTCCGGGACTAGCGGGAGGACCCGCCAAAGACATTCAGTACTTC. It translates to CSAPGLAGGPAKDIQYF. The chain is built from TRBV20-1 and TRBJ2-4; 15 positions agree with TRBD2. The CDR3 has 17 residues. Germline values: CDR1 DFQATT, CDR2 SNEGSKA (reference sequence).

The chain uses TRBV5-1 and TRBJ2-5, with 8 bases lining up with TRBD2. This CDR3 comprises 18 residues. J gave up 4 bases and V 0 bases, and 14 bases lay outside the gene matches. CDR1 and CDR2 (germline): SGHRS, YFSETQ. The CDR3 coding sequence is TGCGCCAGCAGCTTGGGCGTCAGCAGGGCGGGAGGAGGAGAGACCCAGTACTTC. It is translated as CASSLGVSRAGGGETQYF. The entire variable domain, with the rest obtained from reference TRBV5-1 and TRBJ2-5, is as follows: KAGVTQTPRYLIKTRGQQVTLSCSPISGHRSVSWYQQTPGQGLQFLFEYFSETQRNKGNFPGRFSGRQFSNSRSEMNVSTLELGDSALYLCASSLGVSRAGGGETQYFGPGTRLLVL.

This clonotype was found many times. This rearrangement joins TRBV20-1 to TRBJ1-5; 7 bases agree with TRBD1. The length of the CDR3 is 15 residues. V shed 6 bases and J 1 base; nucleotides not matched to a gene: 9. Per the germline V gene, CDR1 is DFQATT and CDR2 is SNEGSKA (reference sequence). The CDR3 protein is CSAGTDRESNQPQHF. DNA of the CDR3: TGCAGTGCAGGCACCGACAGGGAGAGCAATCAGCCCCAGCATTTT.

Turning to this clonotype: At one end, the junction sequence differs from germline, possibly due to a read error. This chain uses TRBV4-1 with TRBJ1-2, with D uncertain. This CDR3 region has 14 residues. CDR1 and CDR2 from the germline V gene are MGHRA and YSYEKL. The CDR3 loop reads CVSSQDPFDYGYTF. CDR3 coding DNA: TGCGTCAGCAGCCAAGACCCTTTCGACTATGGCTACACCTTC.

With regard to this clonotype: One end of the junction varies from germline; a read error may be responsible. The gene calls are TRBV6-2 or TRBV6-3 and TRBJ1-1, with D possibly matching TRBD1 (5 bases). Germline V lookup: CDR1 MNHEY, CDR2 SVGEGT. The CDR3 runs 15 residues. The CDR3 sequence: CANSPGTLGNTEAFF. CDR3 DNA sequence: TGTGCCAACAGTCCCGGGACTCTCGGGAACACTGAGGCTTTCTTT.

Note on this clonotype: One junction end does not reproduce the germline sequence, and a read error may be involved. This CDR3 reads CTSSSMTVSTDTQYF. The CDR3 nucleotides read TGCACCAGCAGTTCCATGACAGTCAGCACAGATACGCAGTATTTT. The chain links TRBV4-2 to TRBJ2-3; a possible D gene is TRBD1 (5 bases). CDR1 and CDR2 from the germline V gene are LGHNA and YNFKEQ. This CDR3 region has 15 residues.

This clonotype came up a few times. The junction shows a germline mismatch at one end, possibly a read error. V is TRBV6-1 and J is TRBJ2-7; 10 bases fit TRBD1. Germline V gene lookup returns CDR1 MNHNS and CDR2 SASEGT. This CDR3 is 13 amino acids long. The CDR3 sequence is CASSAGTGDEKYF. The CDR3 region has the DNA TGTGCCAGTAGTGCCGGGACAGGGGACGAGAAGTACTTC.

At least ten counts were recorded for this clonotype. The gene calls are TRBV7-9 and TRBJ2-3; D possibly matches TRBD1 or TRBD2 (5 bases each). CDR1 and CDR2 from the germline V gene are SEHNR and FQNEAQ (reference sequence). The CDR3 extends over 14 amino acids. V lost 2 bases, J lost 3 bases, and 9 bases lay in between. The CDR3 here is CASSLWGPTDTQYF. The CDR3 bases are TGTGCCAGCAGCTTATGGGGACCGACAGATACGCAGTATTTT.

For this clonotype: A read error is possible here, since a much larger clone lies one base away. This chain joins TRBV28 and TRBJ1-6; tentative D call: TRBD1 (5 bases). Germline CDR1 is MDHEN and CDR2 is SYDVKM. This CDR3 has 14 residues. Trimming pared 5 bases from V and 9 bases from J, leaving 14 bases between. The CDR3 protein is CASSIPGLSSPLHF. CDR3 DNA sequence: TGTGCCAGCAGTATACCGGGACTTAGTTCACCCCTCCACTTT.

As for this clonotype: One junction end disagrees with the germline gene, perhaps due to a read error. The DNA of the CDR3 is TGTGCCTGCAGTTACCCCGGAACACGAGGGGTCAATGAGCAGTTCTTC. It encodes CACSYPGTRGVNEQFF. V usage is TRBV6-6 and J usage is TRBJ2-1; TRBD1 or TRBD2 may be the D gene (5 bases each). The CDR3 length is 16 residues. Germline-derived CDR1 and CDR2 are MNHNY and SVGAGI (reference sequence).

This clonotype was counted many times. The rearrangement links TRBV28 to TRBJ2-7, with D possibly being TRBD1 (6 bases). The CDR3 spans 14 residues. The V end was cut by 8 bases, the J end by 0 bases, with 14 bases between. Germline V lookup: CDR1 MDHEN, CDR2 SYDVKM. CDR3 coding DNA: TGTGCCAGCTCGGACAGCCCCAGCTCCTACGAGCAGTACTTC. This translates into CASSDSPSSYEQYF.

This clonotype is labeled medium-sized. This rearrangement joins TRBV11-1 to TRBJ2-1, with unresolved D. The CDR3 covers 15 residues. Trimming took 6 bases from V and 0 from J, leaving 12 bases between them. In germline, CDR1 is SGHAT, CDR2 FQDESV (reference sequence). The CDR3 is CASSRLTGSYNEQFF. The CDR3 DNA is TGTGCCAGCAGTCGTCTGACCGGCTCCTACAATGAGCAGTTCTTC.

This clonotype was found many times. The chain uses TRBV20-1 and TRBJ2-2; D may be TRBD1 or TRBD2 (5 bases each). Trimming stripped 3 bases from V and 1 base from J, with 12 bases between. The germline V gene has CDR1 DFQATT and CDR2 SNEGSKA (reference sequence). The CDR3 covers 15 residues. The CDR3 spells CSASGGRGNTGELFF. The CDR3 DNA reads as TGCAGTGCTAGTGGGGGTAGGGGGAACACCGGGGAGCTGTTTTTT.

This clonotype was observed many times. The J gene is TRBJ2-7, the V gene TRBV10-1, with 13 bases fitting TRBD2. Trimming cost V 6 bases and J 4 bases; bases outside gene matches: 6. Germline V lookup: CDR1 WNHNN, CDR2 SYGVQD (reference sequence). This CDR3 spans 15 amino acids. CDR3 amino acids: CASSLRLAGGYEQYF. The CDR3 nucleotides read TGCGCCAGCAGCCTGAGACTAGCGGGGGGTTACGAGCAGTACTTC.

Comment on this clonotype: A read error may be the cause here, since a much bigger clone is one base away. This sequence joins TRBV11-2 and TRBJ2-1; weak D call: TRBD2 (5 bases). The CDR3 covers 19 residues. Germline assignment: CDR1 SGHAT and CDR2 FQNNGV. CDR3 nucleotides: TGTGCCAGCGGCTTGGTAGGTATATCCGGAGAGGGCTCCTACAATGGGCAGTTCTTC. Residues: CASGLVGISGEGSYNGQFF.

In its sample, this clonotype ranks as medium-sized (0.01 to 0.1%). The chain has TRBV4-1 and TRBJ2-6; a possible D gene is TRBD1 (6 bases). CDR1 is MGHRA and CDR2 is YSYEKL in the germline V gene. The CDR3 spans 16 residues. V shed 0 bases and J shed 1 base, with 7 bases lying between them. The CDR3, as DNA: TGCGCCAGCAGCCAAGATGGACAGTCTGGGGCCAACGTCCTGACTTTC. Amino acid sequence: CASSQDGQSGANVLTF.